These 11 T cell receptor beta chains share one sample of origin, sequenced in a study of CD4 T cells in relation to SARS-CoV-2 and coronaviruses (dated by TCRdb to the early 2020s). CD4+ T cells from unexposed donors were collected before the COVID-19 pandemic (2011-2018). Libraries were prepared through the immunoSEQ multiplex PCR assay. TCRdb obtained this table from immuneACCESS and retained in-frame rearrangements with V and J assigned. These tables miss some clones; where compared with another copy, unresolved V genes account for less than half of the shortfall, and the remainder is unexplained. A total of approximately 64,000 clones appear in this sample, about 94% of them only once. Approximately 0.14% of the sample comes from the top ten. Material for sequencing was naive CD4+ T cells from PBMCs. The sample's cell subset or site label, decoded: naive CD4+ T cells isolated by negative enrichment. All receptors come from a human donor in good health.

The CDR3 DNA reads as TGCGCCAGCAGCTTGGCAGCGCGGCTAGCGGGTCCTAGCACAGATACGCAGTATTTT. It is translated as CASSLAARLAGPSTDTQYF. The V gene is TRBV5-1, the J gene TRBJ2-3; the match to TRBD2 covers 8 bases. CDR1 SGHRS and CDR2 YFSETQ come from the germline V gene. This CDR3 spans 19 amino acids. Trimming at V came to 0 bases and at J to 0 bases, leaving 12 bases not matched to a gene.

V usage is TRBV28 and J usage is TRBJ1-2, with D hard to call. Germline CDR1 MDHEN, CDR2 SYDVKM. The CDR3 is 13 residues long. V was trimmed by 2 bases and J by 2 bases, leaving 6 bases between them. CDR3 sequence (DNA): TGTGCCAGCAGTTTACTGGCCAACTATGGCTACACCTTC. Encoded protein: CASSLLANYGYTF.

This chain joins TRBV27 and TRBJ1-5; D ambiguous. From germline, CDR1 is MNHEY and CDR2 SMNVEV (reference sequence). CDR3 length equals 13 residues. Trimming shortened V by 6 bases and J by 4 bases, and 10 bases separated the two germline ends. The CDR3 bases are TGTGCCAGCAGCCTAACAGAGAATCAGCCCCAGCATTTT. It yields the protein CASSLTENQPQHF.

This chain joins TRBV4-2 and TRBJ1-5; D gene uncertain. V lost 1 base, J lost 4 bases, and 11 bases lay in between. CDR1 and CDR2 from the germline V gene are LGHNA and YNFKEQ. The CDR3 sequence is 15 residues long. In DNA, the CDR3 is TGTGCCAGCAGCCAAGGGGAACAGCAGAATCAGCCCCAGCATTTT. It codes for CASSQGEQQNQPQHF.

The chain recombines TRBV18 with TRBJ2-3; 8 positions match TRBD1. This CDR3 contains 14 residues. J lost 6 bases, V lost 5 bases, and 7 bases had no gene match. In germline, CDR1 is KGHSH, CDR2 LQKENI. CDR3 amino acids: CASSTRQGPDTQYF. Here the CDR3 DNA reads TGTGCCAGCTCAACCCGACAGGGGCCGGATACGCAGTATTTT.

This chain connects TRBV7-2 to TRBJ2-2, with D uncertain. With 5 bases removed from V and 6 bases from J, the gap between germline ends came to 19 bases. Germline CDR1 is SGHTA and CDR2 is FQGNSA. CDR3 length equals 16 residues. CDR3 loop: CASSRRTRAQPGELFF. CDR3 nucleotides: TGTGCCAGCAGCCGTAGAACAAGGGCCCAACCCGGGGAGCTGTTTTTT.

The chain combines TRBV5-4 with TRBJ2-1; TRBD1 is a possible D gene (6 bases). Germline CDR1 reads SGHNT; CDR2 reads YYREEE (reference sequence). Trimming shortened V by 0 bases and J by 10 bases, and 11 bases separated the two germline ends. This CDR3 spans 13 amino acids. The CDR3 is CASSLAGTPEQFF. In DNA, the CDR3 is TGTGCCAGCAGCTTGGCGGGGACACCAGAGCAGTTCTTC.

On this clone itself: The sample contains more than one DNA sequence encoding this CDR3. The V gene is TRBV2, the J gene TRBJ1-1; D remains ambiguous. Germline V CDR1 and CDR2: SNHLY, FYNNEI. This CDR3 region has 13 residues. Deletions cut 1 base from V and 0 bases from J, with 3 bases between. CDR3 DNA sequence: TGTGCCAGCAGTGAAGGACTGAACACTGAAGCTTTCTTT. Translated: CASSEGLNTEAFF.

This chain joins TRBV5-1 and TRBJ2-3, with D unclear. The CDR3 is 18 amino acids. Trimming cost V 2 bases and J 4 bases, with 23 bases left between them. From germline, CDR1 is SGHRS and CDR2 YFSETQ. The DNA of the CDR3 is TGCGCCAGCAGCTTTGGCTTGGTCGGGTCGATTAACGCAGATACGCAGTATTTT. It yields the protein CASSFGLVGSINADTQYF. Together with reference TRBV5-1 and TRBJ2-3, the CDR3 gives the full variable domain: KAGVTQTPRYLIKTRGQQVTLSCSPISGHRSVSWYQQTPGQGLQFLFEYFSETQRNKGNFPGRFSGRQFSNSRSEMNVSTLELGDSALYLCASSFGLVGSINADTQYFGPGTRLTVL.

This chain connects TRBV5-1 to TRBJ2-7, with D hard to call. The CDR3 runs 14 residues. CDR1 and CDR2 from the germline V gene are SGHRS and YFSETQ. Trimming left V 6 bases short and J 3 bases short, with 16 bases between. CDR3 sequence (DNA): TGCGCCAGCACCCTTGTCCCATTATACTACGAGCAGTACTTC. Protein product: CASTLVPLYYEQYF. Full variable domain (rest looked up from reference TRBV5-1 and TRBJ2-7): KAGVTQTPRYLIKTRGQQVTLSCSPISGHRSVSWYQQTPGQGLQFLFEYFSETQRNKGNFPGRFSGRQFSNSRSEMNVSTLELGDSALYLCASTLVPLYYEQYFGPGTRLTVT.

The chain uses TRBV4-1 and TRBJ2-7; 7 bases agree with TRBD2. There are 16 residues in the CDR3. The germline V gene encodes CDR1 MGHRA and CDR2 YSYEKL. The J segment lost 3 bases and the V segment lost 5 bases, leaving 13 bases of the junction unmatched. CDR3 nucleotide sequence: TGCGCCAGCAGCAGAGGGCTAGGGAGGGGAAGCTACGAGCAGTACTTC. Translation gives CASSRGLGRGSYEQYF.